This T cell receptor beta chain was obtained from a study of persistence of HIV-infected CD4 T cells. Anti-CD3/anti-CD28 beads served as a nonspecific positive control stimulus. CD4+ T cells upregulating both CD40 ligand and CD69 were sorted as responding cells. On this clone: Antigen: not known.

This was the immunoSEQ version 4 assay in survey mode. Data came from immunoSEQ multiplex PCR; TCRdb stores just in-frame clones and leaves some out. The profile shows tens of thousands of clones, about nine tenths of them singletons. Germline CDR1 is SGHRS and CDR2 is YFSETQ. Trimming pared 2 bases from V and 4 bases from J, leaving 12 bases between. The CDR3 runs to 14 residues. The sample here was CD4+ T cells sorted from PBMCs after approximately 19-hour stimulation, taken from a patient who received antiretroviral therapy. The rearrangement joins TRBV5-1 to TRBJ1-2, with a weak D call TRBD1 (5 bases). The sequence was obtained from an adult man with HIV who was CMV-seropositive. The CDR3 DNA follows: TGCGCCAGCAGCTTAAGGGTTAGGGGCTATGGCTACACCTTC. Amino acid sequence: CASSLRVRGYGYTF.